The T cell receptor beta chain described here comes from a study of neoadjuvant anti-PD-1 for oral cavity cancer. Time point: after neoadjuvant nivolumab, at surgical resection. The assay was immunoSEQ multiplex PCR, and TCRdb's table has in-frame clones only and misses some. This sample carries 9,500 to 15,000 clones, 71% of them seen once, and the ten largest clones take just over 2.5%. Between the trimmed V and J ends, which lost 2 bases and 3 bases, there was a span of 11 bases. This CDR3 comprises 14 residues. The germline V gene encodes CDR1 MDHEN and CDR2 SYDVKM. V gene TRBV28 combines with J gene TRBJ2-7, with a possible D match to TRBD2 (6 bases). The source of this sequence is a person aged 35 to 85 with oral cavity squamous cell carcinoma. The input for sequencing was PBMCs, taken after nivolumab (anti-PD-1) treatment. The chain's CDR3 is CASSLGTGSYEQYF. In DNA form, the CDR3 reads TGTGCCAGCAGTTTAGGGACTGGAAGCTACGAGCAGTACTTC. Complete variable domain (other parts from reference TRBV28 and TRBJ2-7): DVKVTQSSRYLVKRTGEKVFLECVQDMDHENMFWYRQDPGLGLRLIYFSYDVKMKEKGDIPEGYSVSREKKERFSLILESASTNQTSMYLCASSLGTGSYEQYFGPGTRLTVT.